The sequence of this TCR beta chain was determined in a study of T cell repertoires in cytomegalovirus infection (dated by TCRdb to between 2018 and 2020). In the study overall: Donor HLA type was relevant to the analysis, as public TCR beta signatures indicated carriage of CMV infection together with the matching HLA type. The paper as a whole reports these results and caveats: The ex vivo response was dominated by HLA-C-restricted CMV-specific TCR beta clonotypes, which also provided the single most frequent clonotype in two of eight donors. Carriers of CMV infection plus the relevant HLA type were discriminated by the cumulative frequency of public TCR beta family members in the study cohort and in an independent roughly 400-donor cohort.

TCRdb records Illumina HiSeq 1500 as the sequencer. Starting from the raw public reads, TCRdb applied fastp trimming at Q25, assembled clones with MiXCR and retained in-frame beta chains. Each record represents a unique CDR3 protein, reported with the most common genes and DNA among its rows. For this sample there are 55,000 to 85,000 distinct CDR3 sequences; about 4.2% appear just once. The biggest ten clones account for about 22% of the sample. Many counts were recorded for this clonotype. What antigen it recognizes has not been identified. Base qualities are missing; no much larger clone stands one base away. From the cysteine up to the phenylalanine, the CDR3 has a length of 13 residues. Only the CDR3 portion is preserved as DNA: 39 bases, with reading frame beginning at the first base. A distance of 9 bases separates the germline ends of V and J, which lose 6 bases and 1 base respectively.

Recombination joined TRBV12-3 or TRBV12-4 with TRBJ1-1, with the D gene uncertain. The TCR comes from a human donor in good health (CMV status not recorded). Some clones in this sample may be carry-over from other donors' samples. Sequenced material: PBMCs. The DNA is as follows: TGTGCCAGCAGCCCGAGAACGAACACTGAAGCTTTCTTT. It codes for CASSPRTNTEAFF.